A single sample is the source of the 25 T cell receptor beta chains below, sequenced in a study of shared clonotypes between healthy human individuals. Measured with immunoSEQ multiplex PCR; TCRdb has only the in-frame clones, and not every one. The sample includes 2,100,000 or so clones, around 95% of them seen just once. Sample: naive CD4+ T cells sorted from blood. Documented subset: CD45RA+ positively selected. The receptors derive from a man aged 18 to 29 in good health.

This sequence joins TRBV7-2 and TRBJ2-7; 7 bases align to TRBD1. Germline CDR1 reads SGHTA; CDR2 reads FQGNSA. The V segment lost 2 bases and the J segment 2 bases; nucleotides outside the gene matches: 6. This CDR3 has 15 residues. CDR3 sequence reads: CASSLRGTDPYEQYF. The CDR3 DNA reads TGTGCCAGCAGCTTAAGGGGGACAGATCCCTACGAGCAGTACTTC.

The chain links TRBV9 to TRBJ2-1, with 9 bases fitting TRBD2. V shed 0 bases and J 1 base; nucleotides not matched to a gene: 11. This CDR3 is built from 19 residues. Germline CDR1 and CDR2: SGDLS and YYNGEE. The CDR3 spells CASSVAPSGIPLSYNEQFF. CDR3 nucleotide sequence: TGTGCCAGCAGCGTAGCCCCTAGCGGGATACCCCTTTCCTACAATGAGCAGTTCTTC.

The chain uses TRBV11-2 and TRBJ2-7; 7 bases match TRBD2. The CDR3 runs 17 residues. The V segment lost 1 base and the J segment 2 bases; nucleotides outside the gene matches: 11. Germline-derived CDR1 and CDR2 are SGHAT and FQNNGV. The CDR3 DNA reads TGTGCCAGCAGCTTAGGGAGGCTCGGGACTACTACCTACGAGCAGTACTTC. This encodes CASSLGRLGTTTYEQYF.

This clone was seen a few times. Other nucleotide sequences from this sample produce the same CDR3. This sequence joins TRBV2 and TRBJ2-3, with unresolved D. CDR1 SNHLY and CDR2 FYNNEI come from the germline V gene. CDR3 length: 12 residues. V was clipped by 5 bases and J by 2 bases, with 5 bases between them. CDR3 sequence reads: CASSQDTDTQYF. CDR3 in DNA: TGTGCCAGCAGTCAGGACACAGATACGCAGTATTTT.

J is TRBJ2-2 and V is TRBV11-3; maybe TRBD1 (6 bases). CDR3 length: 13 amino acids. V lost 6 bases and J lost 7, with 12 bases in between. Germline CDR1 is SGHNT and CDR2 is YENEEA. As DNA, the CDR3 is TGTGCCAGCAGGAAGACAGGTCACGGGGAGCTGTTTTTT. It is translated as CASRKTGHGELFF.

V usage is TRBV5-1 and J usage is TRBJ2-2, with D unclear. This CDR3 has 15 residues. Germline V lookup: CDR1 SGHRS, CDR2 YFSETQ. Trimming took 1 base from V and 1 from J, leaving 8 bases between them. CDR3 residues: CASSLMAGNTGELFF. The CDR3 nucleotides are TGCGCCAGCAGCTTGATGGCAGGGAACACCGGGGAGCTGTTTTTT.

The chain carries TRBV21-1 and TRBJ1-3; no DNA check was done on the table's D call, TRBD1. TRBV21-1 is a known pseudogene. The CDR3 spans 16 residues. The DNA of the CDR3 is TGTGCCAGCAGCACCGGACAGGGGGCGCCCGGAAACACCATATATTTT. This codes for CASSTGQGAPGNTIYF.

The chain links TRBV21-1 to TRBJ2-7; the table gives TRBD2 as D, unverified against the DNA. TRBV21-1 is flagged as a pseudogene. This CDR3 contains 16 residues. The CDR3 bases are TGTGCCAGCAGCACTGGCCGGGATCAGAGCTCCTACGAGCAGTACTTC. Translated: CASSTGRDQSSYEQYF.

V is TRBV5-6 and J is TRBJ2-1, with D possibly TRBD1 on 6 matching bases. CDR1 and CDR2 from the germline V gene are SGHDT and YYEEEE. Trimming left V 0 bases short and J 1 base short, with 14 bases between. CDR3 size: 17 residues. CDR3 coding DNA: TGTGCCAGCAGCTTGGTGGCCCAGGGGCGGTCCTACAATGAGCAGTTCTTC. Translation: CASSLVAQGRSYNEQFF. The entire variable domain, with the rest obtained from reference TRBV5-6 and TRBJ2-1, is as follows: DAGVTQSPTHLIKTRGQQVTLRCSPKSGHDTVSWYQQALGQGPQFIFQYYEEEERQRGNFPDRFSGHQFPNYSSELNVNALLLGDSALYLCASSLVAQGRSYNEQFFGPGTRLTVL.

The V call is TRBV7-2, the J call TRBJ1-5; a weak D match, TRBD1 (6 bases). Trimming shortened V by 3 bases and J by 9 bases, and 18 bases separated the two germline ends. Germline V gives CDR1 SGHTA, CDR2 FQGNSA. The CDR3 contains 15 residues. CDR3 loop: CASSLGGQTPGPQHF. The DNA of the CDR3 is TGTGCCAGCAGCTTGGGGGGGCAGACCCCGGGGCCCCAGCATTTT.

The chain couples TRBV4-1 to TRBJ1-2; D unresolved. Germline CDR1 MGHRA, CDR2 YSYEKL. The V gene lost 4 bases and the J gene lost 7 bases, with 13 bases spanning the gap. The CDR3 runs to 13 residues. The CDR3 protein is CASSRPDSSGYTF. In DNA, the CDR3 is TGCGCCAGCAGCCGCCCGGACTCGAGTGGCTACACCTTC.

The chain links TRBV11-2 to TRBJ2-1; 14 bases agree with TRBD2. CDR3 length equals 15 residues. Germline trimming cut 4 bases from V and 9 bases from J; bases unmatched to any gene: 5. Per the germline V gene, CDR1 is SGHAT and CDR2 is FQNNGV. The CDR3 here is CASSSRLAGGTEQFF. CDR3 sequence (DNA): TGTGCCAGCAGCTCCCGACTAGCGGGAGGGACTGAGCAGTTCTTC. Supplemented by reference TRBV11-2 and TRBJ2-1, the full variable domain reads EAGVAQSPRYKIIEKRQSVAFWCNPISGHATLYWYQQILGQGPKLLIQFQNNGVVDDSQLPKDRFSAERLKGVDSTLKIQPAKLEDSAVYLCASSSRLAGGTEQFFGPGTRLTVL.

Regarding this clone: The sample carries other DNA sequences with the same CDR3. The genes are TRBV5-6 and TRBJ2-7, with D unresolved. Germline V gene data show CDR1 as SGHDT and CDR2 as YYEEEE. V lost 0 bases and J lost 3, with 10 bases in between. The CDR3 has 14 residues. The CDR3 region is CASSLVGGSYEQYF. The CDR3 bases are TGTGCCAGCAGCTTGGTCGGCGGAAGCTACGAGCAGTACTTC.

Written as DNA, the CDR3 is TGTGCCAGCAGCTTTTCTAGGGGGGAGACTGAAGCTTTCTTT. Amino acid sequence: CASSFSRGETEAFF. The chain joins TRBV7-9 to TRBJ1-1, with D possibly being TRBD1 (6 bases). V was cut by 3 bases and J by 5 bases, with 13 bases left in between. This CDR3 comprises 14 residues. Germline V lookup: CDR1 SEHNR, CDR2 FQNEAQ (reference sequence).

The chain has TRBV7-2 and TRBJ2-7; D is tentatively TRBD1 or TRBD2 (5 bases each). The CDR3 totals 15 residues. The V gene lost 3 bases and the J gene lost 2 bases, with 14 bases spanning the gap. Germline V gives CDR1 SGHTA, CDR2 FQGNSA. The CDR3 DNA reads as TGTGCCAGCAGCTTCCAATGGGGGAGTACCTACGAGCAGTACTTC. Its translation: CASSFQWGSTYEQYF.

This chain uses TRBV6-5 with TRBJ1-2, with 7 bases that match TRBD1. CDR1 is MNHEY, CDR2 SVGAGI, per germline. V lost 6 bases and J lost 5; bases outside the gene matches: 6. The CDR3 has 13 amino acids. The CDR3 sequence: CASRWDSSYGYTF. CDR3 bases: TGTGCCAGCAGATGGGACAGCTCATATGGCTACACCTTC.

This sequence joins TRBV5-4 and TRBJ1-4; D is uncertain. CDR1 SGHNT and CDR2 YYREEE come from the germline V gene (reference sequence). The CDR3 runs 16 residues. Trimming stripped 4 bases from V and 3 bases from J, with 16 bases between. CDR3 DNA sequence: TGTGCCAGCAGCATCACAGATAATGTTGCTAATGAAAAACTGTTTTTT. Translation gives CASSITDNVANEKLFF.

Remarks on this clone: Other DNA sequences in the sample encode the same CDR3. The rearrangement links TRBV18 to TRBJ2-5; no reliable D call. The CDR3 contains 12 residues. Germline CDR1 KGHSH, CDR2 LQKENI. Trimming shortened V by 3 bases and J by 2 bases, and 4 bases separated the two germline ends. CDR3 sequence: CASSPIQETQYF. The CDR3 DNA reads TGTGCCAGCTCACCTATACAAGAGACCCAGTACTTC. Based on the CDR3 plus reference TRBV18 and TRBJ2-5, the full variable domain is NAGVMQNPRHLVRRRGQEARLRCSPMKGHSHVYWYRQLPEEGLKFMVYLQKENIIDESGMPKERFSAEFPKEGPSILRIQQVVRGDSAAYFCASSPIQETQYFGPGTRLLVL.

V is TRBV5-5 and J is TRBJ2-7, with D hard to call. There are 13 residues in the CDR3. In germline, CDR1 is SGHKS, CDR2 YYEKEE (reference sequence). V lost 2 bases to trimming and J lost 7 bases, with 13 bases between them. In nucleotides, the CDR3 is TGTGCCAGCAGCTTTACCAGAAATAGTGAGCAGTACTTC. It codes for CASSFTRNSEQYF.

V is TRBV15 and J is TRBJ2-7; D remains unclear. Germline V gene data show CDR1 as LNHNV and CDR2 as YYDKDF (reference sequence). This CDR3 spans 14 amino acids. Trimming stripped 5 bases from V and 2 bases from J, with 13 bases between. CDR3 loop: CATSLQDGAYEQYF. The CDR3 DNA follows: TGTGCCACCAGCCTTCAGGACGGAGCCTACGAGCAGTACTTC. Complete variable domain (other parts from reference TRBV15 and TRBJ2-7): DAMVIQNPRYQVTQFGKPVTLSCSQTLNHNVMYWYQQKSSQAPKLLFHYYDKDFNNEADTPDNFQSRRPNTSFCFLDIRSPGLGDTAMYLCATSLQDGAYEQYFGPGTRLTVT.

The V call is TRBV6-6, the J call TRBJ1-2; the match to TRBD1 covers 11 bases. CDR1 and CDR2 from the germline V gene are MNHNY and SVGAGI (reference sequence). The length of the CDR3 is 15 residues. The V and J ends lost 2 bases and 8 bases, in that order; junction bases with no gene match: 7. The chain's CDR3 is CASSYRDRGSEGYTF. The CDR3 coding sequence is TGTGCCAGCAGTTACCGGGACAGGGGGTCGGAGGGCTACACCTTC.

This clone has only one observation. The chain has TRBV6-6 and TRBJ2-5; TRBD1 might be the D (5 bases). The CDR3 loop spans 14 amino acids. The germline V gene encodes CDR1 MNHNY and CDR2 SVGAGI (reference sequence). The germline V and J ends were trimmed by 2 bases and 6 bases, with 13 bases remaining between them. The CDR3 nucleotides are TGTGCCAGCAGTTACAGGGGCCAAGAACAGACCCAGTACTTC. It encodes CASSYRGQEQTQYF.

This sequence joins TRBV4-1 and TRBJ2-5, with D possibly being TRBD1 (5 bases). The V end lost 0 bases, the J end lost 5 bases, and 13 bases lay between the germline ends. This CDR3 is 15 amino acids long. Germline assignment: CDR1 MGHRA and CDR2 YSYEKL. The CDR3 sequence is CASSQDGAGWETQYF. DNA for the CDR3: TGCGCCAGCAGCCAAGATGGGGCCGGATGGGAGACCCAGTACTTC.

V is TRBV5-1 and J is TRBJ1-1; TRBD1 matches at 7 bases. Germline CDR1 SGHRS, CDR2 YFSETQ. This CDR3 spans 15 amino acids. Trimming took 3 bases from V and 1 from J; bases not matched to a gene: 6. CDR3 coding DNA: TGCGCCAGCAGCTCGGGGACAGTTCGGAACACTGAAGCTTTCTTT. Its translation: CASSSGTVRNTEAFF.

The J gene is TRBJ2-2, the V gene TRBV18, with 9 nucleotides matching TRBD1. J was trimmed by 4 bases and V by 4 bases; bases with no gene match: 7. Germline V gives CDR1 KGHSH, CDR2 LQKENI. This CDR3 has 16 residues. The CDR3 spells CASSQTGTGSTGELFF. CDR3 DNA: TGTGCCAGCTCACAGACCGGGACAGGGAGCACCGGGGAGCTGTTTTTT.